The source of this T cell receptor beta chain is a study of cytomegalovirus exposure and HLA in healthy donors. Findings and limits, study-wide: The majority of TCR sequences were rare, yet some public TCRs appeared in many donors. Certain sequence variants were highly shared and formed a cluster, and this cluster was likely a sequencing artifact. Investigators reported some 150 TCR beta chains as tied to cytomegalovirus. As a later analysis revealed, most CMV-associated TCR beta chains appeared HLA-restricted.

The CDR3 covers 18 residues. V lost 0 bases and J lost 1; bases outside the gene matches: 8. Germline loops: CDR1 SGHRS, CDR2 YFSETQ. The PCR contained 60 Vbeta and 13 Jbeta primers. Assay: immunoSEQ multiplex PCR; the TCRdb copy retains only in-frame clones and omits some. The sample consists of 160,000 or so clones, 60% to 80% of them appearing once. Details on this clone: No antigen is known for it. The sample holds other DNA sequences that translate to the same CDR3.

The specimen was PBMCs. The receptor's source is a male donor in good health and CMV-seronegative. This chain uses TRBV5-1 with TRBJ2-3, with 10 positions matching TRBD1. The CDR3 region has the DNA TGCGCCAGCAGCTTGGGGGACAGGGGCCCATTAGGCACAGATACGCAGTATTTT. This codes for CASSLGDRGPLGTDTQYF. The full variable domain, in which reference TRBV5-1 and TRBJ2-3 provide the parts outside the CDR3, is KAGVTQTPRYLIKTRGQQVTLSCSPISGHRSVSWYQQTPGQGLQFLFEYFSETQRNKGNFPGRFSGRQFSNSRSEMNVSTLELGDSALYLCASSLGDRGPLGTDTQYFGPGTRLTVL.